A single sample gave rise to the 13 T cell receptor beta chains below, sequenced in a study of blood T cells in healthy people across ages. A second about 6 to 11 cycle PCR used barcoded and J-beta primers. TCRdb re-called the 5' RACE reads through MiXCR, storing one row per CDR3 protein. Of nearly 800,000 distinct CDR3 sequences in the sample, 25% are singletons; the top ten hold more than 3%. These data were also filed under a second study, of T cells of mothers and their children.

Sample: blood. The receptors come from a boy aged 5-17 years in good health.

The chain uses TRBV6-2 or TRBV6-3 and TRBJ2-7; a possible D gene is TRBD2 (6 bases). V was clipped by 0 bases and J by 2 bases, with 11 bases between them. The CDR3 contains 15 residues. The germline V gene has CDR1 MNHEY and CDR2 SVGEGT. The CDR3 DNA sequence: TGTGCCAGCAGTTACTCGGGACTCTCGGCCTACGAGCAGTACTTC. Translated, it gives CASSYSGLSAYEQYF.

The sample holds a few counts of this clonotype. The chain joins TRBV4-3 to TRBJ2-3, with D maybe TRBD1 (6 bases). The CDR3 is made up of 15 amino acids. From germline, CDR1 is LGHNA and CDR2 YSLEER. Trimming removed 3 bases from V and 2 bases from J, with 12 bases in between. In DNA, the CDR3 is TGCGCCAGCAGCCAGCGTTGGGGGCCCACAGATACGCAGTATTTT. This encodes CASSQRWGPTDTQYF.

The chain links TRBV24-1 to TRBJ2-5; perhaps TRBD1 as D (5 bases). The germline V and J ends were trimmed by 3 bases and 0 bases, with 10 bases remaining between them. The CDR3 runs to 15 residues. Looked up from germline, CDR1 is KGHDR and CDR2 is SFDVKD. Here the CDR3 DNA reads TGTGCCACCAGTGATCCCAGGGCGGACCAAGAGACCCAGTACTTC. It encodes CATSDPRADQETQYF.

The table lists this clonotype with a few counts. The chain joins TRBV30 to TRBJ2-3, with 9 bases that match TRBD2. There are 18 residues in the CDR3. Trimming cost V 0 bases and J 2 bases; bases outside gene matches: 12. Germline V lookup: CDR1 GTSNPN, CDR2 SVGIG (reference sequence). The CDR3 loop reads CAWSVRWLASGVTDTQYF. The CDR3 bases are TGTGCCTGGAGTGTACGATGGTTAGCTAGCGGGGTCACAGATACGCAGTATTTT. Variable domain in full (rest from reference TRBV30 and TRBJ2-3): SQTIHQWPATLVQPVGSPLSLECTVEGTSNPNLYWYRQAAGRGLQLLFYSVGIGQISSEVPQNLSASRPQDRQFILSSKKLLLSDSGFYLCAWSVRWLASGVTDTQYFGPGTRLTVL.

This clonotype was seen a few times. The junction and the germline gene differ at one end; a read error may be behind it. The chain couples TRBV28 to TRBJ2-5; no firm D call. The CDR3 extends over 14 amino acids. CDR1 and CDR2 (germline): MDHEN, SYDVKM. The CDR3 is CANSLDEPLETQYF. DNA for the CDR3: TGTGCCAACAGTCTCGATGAACCCTTGGAGACCCAGTACTTC.

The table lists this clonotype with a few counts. CDR3 sequence: CASSAERSDTRHEKLFF. The DNA for the CDR3 is TGTGCCAGCAGCGCAGAGAGATCGGACACGAGACACGAAAAACTGTTTTTT. The genes are TRBV7-8 and TRBJ1-4; D is possibly TRBD1 (5 bases). Germline V gene sequence: CDR1 SGHVS, CDR2 FQNEAQ. V was shortened by 5 bases and J by 8 bases, with 24 bases between the two germline ends. The length of the CDR3 is 17 residues.

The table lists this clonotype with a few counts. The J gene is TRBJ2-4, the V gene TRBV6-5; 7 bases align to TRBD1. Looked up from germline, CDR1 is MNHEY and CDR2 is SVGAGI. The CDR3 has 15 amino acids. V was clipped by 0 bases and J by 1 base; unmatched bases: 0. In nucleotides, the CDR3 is TGTGCCAGCAGTTACTCGACAGGGGCCAAAAACATTCAGTACTTC. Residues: CASSYSTGAKNIQYF.

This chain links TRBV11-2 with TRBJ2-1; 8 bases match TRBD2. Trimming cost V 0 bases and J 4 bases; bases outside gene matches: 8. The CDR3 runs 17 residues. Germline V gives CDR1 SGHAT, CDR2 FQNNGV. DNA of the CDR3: TGTGCCAGCAGCTTAGATCCCCGGGGGGGCCTGTACAATGAGCAGTTCTTC. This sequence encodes CASSLDPRGGLYNEQFF.

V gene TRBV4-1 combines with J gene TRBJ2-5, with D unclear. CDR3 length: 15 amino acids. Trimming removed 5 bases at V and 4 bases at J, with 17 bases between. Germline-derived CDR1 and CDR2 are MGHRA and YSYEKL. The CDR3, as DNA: TGCGCCAGCAGCGCCGAATACCGCCCCCGAGAGACCCAGTACTTC. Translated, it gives CASSAEYRPRETQYF.

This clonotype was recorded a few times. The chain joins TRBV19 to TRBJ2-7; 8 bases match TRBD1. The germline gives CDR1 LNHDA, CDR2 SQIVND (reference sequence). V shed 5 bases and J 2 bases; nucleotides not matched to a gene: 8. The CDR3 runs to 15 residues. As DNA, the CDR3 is TGTGCCAGTAGTCCGGACCGGGACAGGACCTACGAGCAGTACTTC. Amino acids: CASSPDRDRTYEQYF.

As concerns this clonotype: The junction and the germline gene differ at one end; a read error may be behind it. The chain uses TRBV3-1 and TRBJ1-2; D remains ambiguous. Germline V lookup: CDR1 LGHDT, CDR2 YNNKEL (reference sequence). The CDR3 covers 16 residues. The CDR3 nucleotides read TGTGCCTGCAGCCCCTGGAGGTCGGCCGGAATGTATGGCTACACCTTC. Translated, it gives CACSPWRSAGMYGYTF.

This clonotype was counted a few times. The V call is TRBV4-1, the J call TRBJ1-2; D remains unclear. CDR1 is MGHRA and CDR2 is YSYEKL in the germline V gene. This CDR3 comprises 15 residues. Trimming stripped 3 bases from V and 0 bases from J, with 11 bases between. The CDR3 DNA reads TGCGCCAGCAGCCAGAGACCGAAGTCTAACTATGGCTACACCTTC. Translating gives CASSQRPKSNYGYTF.

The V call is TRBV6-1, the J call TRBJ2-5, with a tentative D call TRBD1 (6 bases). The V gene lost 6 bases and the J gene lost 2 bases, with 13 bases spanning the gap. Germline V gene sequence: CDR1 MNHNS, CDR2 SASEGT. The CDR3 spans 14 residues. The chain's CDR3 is CASSGRQAQETQYF. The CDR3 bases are TGTGCCAGCAGCGGCCGACAGGCTCAAGAGACCCAGTACTTC.